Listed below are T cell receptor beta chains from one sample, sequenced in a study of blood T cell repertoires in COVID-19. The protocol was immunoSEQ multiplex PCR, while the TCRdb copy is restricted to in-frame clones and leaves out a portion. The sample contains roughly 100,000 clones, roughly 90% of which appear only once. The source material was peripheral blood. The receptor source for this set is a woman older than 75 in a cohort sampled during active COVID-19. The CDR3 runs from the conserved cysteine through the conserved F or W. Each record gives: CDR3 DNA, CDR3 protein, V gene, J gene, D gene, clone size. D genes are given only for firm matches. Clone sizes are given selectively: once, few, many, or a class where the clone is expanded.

TGTGCCAGCAGTTCCCGGGACAGGGCCAATTCACCCCTCCACTTT	CASSSRDRANSPLHF	TRBV6-5	TRBJ1-6	TRBD1	-
TGCGCCAGCAGCCCTGAACTAGCGGTTATAGGGCAGTACTTC	CASSPELAVIGQYF	TRBV5-1	TRBJ2-7	TRBD2	-
TGTGCCAGCAGCCAAGTGGGGGGGCGTTCTGGTGAGCAGTTCTTC	CASSQVGGRSGEQFF	TRBV4-2	TRBJ2-1	-	-
TGTGCCAGCAGTTTCCGAGGAGGGGCCCCACGAAGGTCAGAGACCCAGTACTTC	CASSFRGGAPRRSETQYF	TRBV27	TRBJ2-5	-	-
TGTGCCAGCAGCTTATCTCCGAACACCGGGGAGCTGTTTTTT	CASSLSPNTGELFF	TRBV7-9	TRBJ2-2	-	-
TGTGCCAGTAGTGACAGGGCCACTGAAGCTTTCTTT	CASSDRATEAFF	TRBV19	TRBJ1-1	TRBD1	-
TGTGCCTGGAGTGCCACCGGGACAGGGAATCAGCCCCAGCATTTT	CAWSATGTGNQPQHF	TRBV30	TRBJ1-5	TRBD1	-
TGTGCCAGCTCACCCGGGACAGCTTCACCCCTCCACTTT	CASSPGTASPLHF	TRBV18	TRBJ1-6	TRBD1	-
TGTGCCAGCAGCCTCCGCTCAGGGGGCCGGGCCAACACTGAAGCTTTCTTT	CASSLRSGGRANTEAFF	TRBV3-1/TRBV3-2	TRBJ1-1	TRBD1	once
TGTGCCAGCACGACAGCGAGTGGCTACACCTTC	CASTTASGYTF	TRBV21-1	TRBJ1-2	-	-
TGTGCCAGCAGTCTTGACAGGGGAGTCGGCACTGAAGCTTTCTTT	CASSLDRGVGTEAFF	TRBV2	TRBJ1-1	TRBD1	once
TGTGCCAGCTCACGACAGGGGGCATTCACAGATACGCAGTATTTT	CASSRQGAFTDTQYF	TRBV18	TRBJ2-3	TRBD1	-
TGTGCCAGCAGGGATGGTGGCGGGACCTACGAGCAGTACTTC	CASRDGGGTYEQYF	TRBV6-6	TRBJ2-7	-	-
TGCGCCAGCAGCTCCAACCTAAAGGACAGGGCCTTGGATGGCTACACCTTC	CASSSNLKDRALDGYTF	TRBV5-1	TRBJ1-2	TRBD1	-
TGTGCCAGCAGCCTCTATAGCAATCAGCCCCAGCATTTT	CASSLYSNQPQHF	TRBV14	TRBJ1-5	-	-
TGTGCCAGTAGGACCAACCCCGGACAGGGTGACAATGAGCAGTTCTTC	CASRTNPGQGDNEQFF	TRBV19	TRBJ2-1	TRBD1	-
TGCAGCGGATCGACGACAGGGCACACTGAAGCTTTCTTT	CSGSTTGHTEAFF	TRBV29-1	TRBJ1-1	TRBD1	-
TGTGCCAGCAGCTTAATGGCAGGGGTAGGATATGGCTACACCTTC	CASSLMAGVGYGYTF	TRBV7-3	TRBJ1-2	-	-
TGTGCCAGCAGCCGCGACAGGGAAGTTTATGGCTACACCTTC	CASSRDREVYGYTF	TRBV6-5	TRBJ1-2	TRBD1	-
TGTGCCAGCAGCCCGAGGACTTATGCAGCCAAAAACATTCAGTACTTC	CASSPRTYAAKNIQYF	TRBV5-6	TRBJ2-4	-	-
TGTGCCAGCAGCTTAGATGGGCCAGTGGGGACCCAGTACTTC	CASSLDGPVGTQYF	TRBV11-2	TRBJ2-5	-	-
TGCGCCAGCAGCTTGTATAGCGGGAGGGTACAAGAGACCCAGTACTTC	CASSLYSGRVQETQYF	TRBV5-1	TRBJ2-5	TRBD2	-
TGCGCCAGCAGTGCCGCCCTCAGGGGGCCCGGTACAGATACGCAGTATTTT	CASSAALRGPGTDTQYF	TRBV10-2	TRBJ2-3	TRBD1	-
TGCGCCAGCAGCTTGGGGACAGGGGGGTTGGAGACCCAGTACTTC	CASSLGTGGLETQYF	TRBV5-1	TRBJ2-5	TRBD1	-
TGTGCCAGCAGCTTCTTGCGGGGGCCCACCTACAATGAGCAGTTCTTC	CASSFLRGPTYNEQFF	TRBV7-8	TRBJ2-1	-	once
TGTGCCACCAGCAGACTAGGACAGGCCTCTGGAAACACCATATATTTT	CATSRLGQASGNTIYF	TRBV15	TRBJ1-3	TRBD1	-
TGTGCCAGTCGATCCAGCGGGGGGGGCCCCGGCCCCTACAATGAGCAGTTCTTC	CASRSSGGGPGPYNEQFF	TRBV19	TRBJ2-1	TRBD2	-
TGTGCCAGCCGCCCCGGGACTAGCGGGAGGTATGAGCAGTTCTTC	CASRPGTSGRYEQFF	TRBV5-4	TRBJ2-1	TRBD2	-
TGTGCCAGTAGGTCAGGGGGCTCCTACGAGCAGTACTTC	CASRSGGSYEQYF	TRBV19	TRBJ2-7	TRBD1	-
TGTGCCAGCTCGAGACTAGCGTCAACCACCCAAGAGACCCAGTACTTC	CASSRLASTTQETQYF	TRBV3-1/TRBV3-2	TRBJ2-5	TRBD2	-
TGTGCCAGCAGCACGAGGAACACTGAAGCTTTCTTT	CASSTRNTEAFF	TRBV5-8	TRBJ1-1	-	-